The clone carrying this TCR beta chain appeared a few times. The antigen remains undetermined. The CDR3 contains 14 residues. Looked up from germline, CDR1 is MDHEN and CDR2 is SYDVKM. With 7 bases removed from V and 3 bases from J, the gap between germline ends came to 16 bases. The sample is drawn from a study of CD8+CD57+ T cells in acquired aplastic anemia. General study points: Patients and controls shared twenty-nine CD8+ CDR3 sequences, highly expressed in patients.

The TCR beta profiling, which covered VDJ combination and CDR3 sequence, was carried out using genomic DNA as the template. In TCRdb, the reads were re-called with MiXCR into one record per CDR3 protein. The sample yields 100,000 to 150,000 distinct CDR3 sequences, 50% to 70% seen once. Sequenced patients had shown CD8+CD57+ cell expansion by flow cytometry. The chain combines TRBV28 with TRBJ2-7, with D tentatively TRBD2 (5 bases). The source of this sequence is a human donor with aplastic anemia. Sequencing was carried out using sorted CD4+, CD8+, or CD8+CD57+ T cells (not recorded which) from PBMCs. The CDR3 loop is CASTGVGGLYEQYF. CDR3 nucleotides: TGTGCCAGCACCGGCGTCGGCGGACTCTACGAGCAGTACTTC. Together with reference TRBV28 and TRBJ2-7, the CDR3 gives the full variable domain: DVKVTQSSRYLVKRTGEKVFLECVQDMDHENMFWYRQDPGLGLRLIYFSYDVKMKEKGDIPEGYSVSREKKERFSLILESASTNQTSMYLCASTGVGGLYEQYFGPGTRLTVT.